These 4 T cell receptor beta chains were sequenced from one sample in a study of T-cell reconstitution after alpha-beta-depleted transplantation in children. The TCRbeta library was prepared with unique molecular identifiers. TCRdb called the PCR reads again in MiXCR, with one record for every CDR3 protein. The table shows about 580,000 distinct CDR3 sequences, with over 20% occurring only once. The material sequenced was PBMCs, taken before TCRalphabeta/CD19-depleted stem cell transplant. These receptors came from a boy less than two years old with Wiskott-Aldrich syndrome, due to receive a stem cell transplant.

This clonotype was counted only a few times. V is TRBV28 and J is TRBJ2-2; no clear D gene. Germline CDR1 MDHEN, CDR2 SYDVKM. This CDR3 is 16 amino acids long. The germline V and J ends were trimmed by 3 bases and 1 base, with 12 bases remaining between them. DNA for the CDR3: TGTGCCAGCAGTTTGGTTCGGTCGAGGAACACCGGGGAGCTGTTTTTT. Translating it yields CASSLVRSRNTGELFF.

The chain recombines TRBV5-6 with TRBJ1-1; D remains unclear. Germline V CDR1 and CDR2: SGHDT, YYEEEE. Deletions cut 6 bases from V and 2 bases from J, with 11 bases between. The CDR3 runs 13 residues. This CDR3 is CASTAGFNTEAFF. Here the CDR3 DNA reads TGTGCCAGCACGGCGGGATTCAACACTGAAGCTTTCTTT.

In the case of this clonotype: This may be a read error, as it is one base from a much larger clone. The chain employs TRBV25-1 and TRBJ2-1; TRBD2 matches 12 bases. This CDR3 has 14 amino acids. V was pared by 10 bases and J by 9 bases, with 10 bases of the junction left unmatched. Per the germline V gene, CDR1 is MGHDK and CDR2 is SYGVNS. In DNA, the CDR3 is TGTGCCACCTCCACTAGCGGGAGGATAGGTGAGCAGTTCTTC. Amino acid sequence: CATSTSGRIGEQFF.

This clonotype was observed a single time. The V call is TRBV7-7, the J call TRBJ2-2; either TRBD1 or TRBD2 may fit D (5 bases each). This CDR3 has 15 residues. Trimming pared 2 bases from V and 1 base from J, leaving 8 bases between. Per germline, CDR1 SSHAT and CDR2 FNYEAQ (reference sequence). The CDR3 DNA reads as TGTGCCAGCAGCTTAAGCGGACAGAACACCGGGGAGCTGTTTTTT. As protein: CASSLSGQNTGELFF.